Listed below are T cell receptor beta chains from one sample, sequenced in a study of cytomegalovirus exposure and HLA in healthy donors. Profiling relied on immunoSEQ multiplex PCR, and the TCRdb table lists in-frame clones only, not all of them. The sample holds approximately 160,000 clones; over 80% are singletons and the top ten take about 4%. Sequencing used PBMCs. All receptors derive from a man aged 45-65 years in good health and CMV-seropositive. CDR3s include the opening cysteine and the closing phenylalanine or tryptophan. D genes are given only for firm matches. Clone sizes are given selectively: once, few, many, or a class where the clone is expanded.

CAWRGLGETQYF TGTGCCTGGAGGGGCCTTGGGGAGACCCAGTACTTC . TRBJ2-5 TRBV30 .
CASKTGHNSPLHF TGTGCCAGCAAAACAGGACATAATTCACCCCTCCACTTT . TRBJ1-6 TRBV27 .
CAWSSVGGELFF TGTGCCTGGAGTAGCGTGGGTGGGGAGCTGTTTTTT . TRBJ2-2 TRBV30 .
CASSRDKAYEQYF TGCGCCAGCAGCCGGGACAAAGCCTACGAGCAGTACTTC . TRBJ2-7 TRBV5-1 .
CASSQGGGRSGNTIYF TGCGCCAGCAGCCAAGGTGGGGGCAGATCTGGAAACACCATATATTTT . TRBJ1-3 TRBV4-1 .
CASSLGGGANEQFF TGTGCCAGCAGCTTAGGTGGGGGGGCCAATGAGCAGTTCTTC . TRBJ2-1 TRBV7-8 .
CASSPQGAGARKGETQYF TGTGCCAGTAGTCCCCAGGGAGCGGGGGCAAGGAAGGGAGAGACCCAGTACTTC few TRBJ2-5 TRBV19 TRBD2
CASRSSEDEQFF TGTGCCAGCAGGAGCTCGGAGGATGAGCAGTTCTTC . TRBJ2-1 TRBV5-6 .
CASSTPDRAAPSYEQYF TGCGCCAGCAGCACGCCGGACAGGGCCGCCCCCTCCTACGAGCAGTACTTC . TRBJ2-7 TRBV5-1 TRBD1
CATGGGTYEQYF TGTGCCACCGGGGGGGGGACCTACGAGCAGTACTTC . TRBJ2-7 TRBV27 TRBD2
CASSVGVRSSYEQYF TGTGCCAGCAGCGTAGGTGTAAGGAGCTCCTACGAGCAGTACTTC . TRBJ2-7 TRBV11-3 .
CASNDGFGDRGRGTQYF TGTGCCAGCAACGATGGGTTTGGGGACAGGGGTCGAGGGACCCAGTACTTC . TRBJ2-5 TRBV2 TRBD1
CASSPGQGFEQYF TGTGCCAGCAGCCCCGGACAGGGGTTCGAGCAGTACTTC . TRBJ2-7 TRBV7-6 TRBD1
CASSLSGGFYEQYF TGTGCCAGCAGCTTATCCGGGGGTTTCTACGAGCAGTACTTC . TRBJ2-7 TRBV7-2 .
CASSGLAGERLYEQYF TGTGCCAGCAGTGGACTAGCGGGAGAGAGGCTCTACGAGCAGTACTTC . TRBJ2-7 TRBV6-1 TRBD2
CASSQETGKGKSSYNEQFF TGTGCCAGCAGCCAAGAAACAGGGAAAGGGAAGAGCTCCTACAATGAGCAGTTCTTC once TRBJ2-1 TRBV4-2 .
CASSFPTVKETQYF TGTGCCAGCAGCTTTCCGACAGTAAAAGAGACCCAGTACTTC . TRBJ2-5 TRBV7-9 .
CASSLFGQGGNTEAFF TGTGCCAGCAGTTTATTCGGACAGGGTGGGAACACTGAAGCTTTCTTT . TRBJ1-1 TRBV27 TRBD1
CASSPLAGVDEQYF TGTGCCAGCAGCCCTCTAGCGGGAGTGGACGAGCAGTACTTC . TRBJ2-7 TRBV2 TRBD2
CASSLLQGAQTNSPLHF TGCGCCAGCAGCTTGCTTCAAGGGGCGCAGACAAATTCACCCCTCCACTTT . TRBJ1-6 TRBV5-1 .
CASSDSGLVGEQFF TGTGCCAGCAGTGACTCTGGCCTAGTCGGTGAGCAGTTCTTC . TRBJ2-1 TRBV6-4 .
CSVVTGPSGNTIYF TGCAGCGTAGTGACAGGCCCCTCTGGAAACACCATATATTTT . TRBJ1-3 TRBV29-1 .
CASSRVRGGGQPQHF TGTGCCAGCAGCCGGGTCAGGGGTGGTGGTCAGCCCCAGCATTTT . TRBJ1-5 TRBV5-8 .
CASSPPGQGVGNTIYF TGTGCCAGCTCACCACCGGGACAGGGTGTCGGAAACACCATATATTTT few TRBJ1-3 TRBV18 TRBD1
CASSPRQGANYGYTF TGTGCCAGCAGCCCCCGACAGGGGGCGAACTATGGCTACACCTTC . TRBJ1-2 TRBV5-4 TRBD1
CASSLGQEPNQPQHF TGTGCCAGCAGCTTGGGGCAGGAACCTAATCAGCCCCAGCATTTT . TRBJ1-5 TRBV5-4 .
CASSQGAPYEQYF TGCGCCAGCAGCCAGGGGGCCCCCTACGAGCAGTACTTC . TRBJ2-7 TRBV5-1 TRBD1
CASSRGQGVSTGELFF TGTGCCAGCAGCCGAGGACAGGGAGTGTCCACCGGGGAGCTGTTTTTT few TRBJ2-2 TRBV4-2 TRBD1
CASSTTQGDSYNSPLHF TGTGCCAGCAGTACCACTCAGGGGGACTCCTATAATTCACCCCTCCACTTT . TRBJ1-6 TRBV28 TRBD1
CASSVGGGDTEAFF TGTGCCAGCAGCGTTGGGGGAGGGGACACTGAAGCTTTCTTT . TRBJ1-1 TRBV9 .
CSVGEGNEQFF TGCAGCGTTGGCGAGGGAAATGAGCAGTTCTTC . TRBJ2-1 TRBV29-1 .
CASSLVAGVAYEQYF TGTGCCAGCAGCTTAGTGGCAGGGGTTGCCTACGAGCAGTACTTC . TRBJ2-7 TRBV7-2 .